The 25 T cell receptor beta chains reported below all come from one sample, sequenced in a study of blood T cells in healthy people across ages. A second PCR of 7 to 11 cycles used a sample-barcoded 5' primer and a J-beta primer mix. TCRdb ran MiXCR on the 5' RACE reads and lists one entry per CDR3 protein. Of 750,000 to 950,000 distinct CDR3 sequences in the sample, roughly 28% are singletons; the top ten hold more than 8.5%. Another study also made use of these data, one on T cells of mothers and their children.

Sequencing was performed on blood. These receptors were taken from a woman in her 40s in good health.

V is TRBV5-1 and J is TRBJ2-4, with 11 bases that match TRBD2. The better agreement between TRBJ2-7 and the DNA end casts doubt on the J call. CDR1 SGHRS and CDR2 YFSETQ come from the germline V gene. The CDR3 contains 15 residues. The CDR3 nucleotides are TGCGCCAGCAGCCAGGGACTAGCGGCTGGGGACGAGCAGTACTTC. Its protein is CASSQGLAAGDEQYF.

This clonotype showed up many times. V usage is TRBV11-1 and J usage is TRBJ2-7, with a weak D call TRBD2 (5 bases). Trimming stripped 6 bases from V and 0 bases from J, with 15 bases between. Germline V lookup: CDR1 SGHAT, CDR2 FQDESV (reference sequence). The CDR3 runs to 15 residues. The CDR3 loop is CASREGLQSSYEQYF. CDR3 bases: TGTGCCAGCAGGGAAGGACTGCAAAGCTCCTACGAGCAGTACTTC.

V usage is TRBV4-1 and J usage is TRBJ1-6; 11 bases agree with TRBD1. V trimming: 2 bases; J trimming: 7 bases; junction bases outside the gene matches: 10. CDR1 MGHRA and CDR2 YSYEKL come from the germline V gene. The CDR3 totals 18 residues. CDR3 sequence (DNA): TGCGCCAGCAGCCAACCGAGGGACAGGGGGTACCTAAATTCACCCCTCCACTTT. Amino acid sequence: CASSQPRDRGYLNSPLHF.

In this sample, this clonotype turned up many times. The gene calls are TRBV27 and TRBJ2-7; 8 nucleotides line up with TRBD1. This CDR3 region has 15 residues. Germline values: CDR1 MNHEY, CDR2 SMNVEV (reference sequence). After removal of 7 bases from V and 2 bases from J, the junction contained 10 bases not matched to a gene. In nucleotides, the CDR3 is TGTGCCAGCACCGGACAGGGCAATCCAACCTACGAGCAGTACTTC. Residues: CASTGQGNPTYEQYF.

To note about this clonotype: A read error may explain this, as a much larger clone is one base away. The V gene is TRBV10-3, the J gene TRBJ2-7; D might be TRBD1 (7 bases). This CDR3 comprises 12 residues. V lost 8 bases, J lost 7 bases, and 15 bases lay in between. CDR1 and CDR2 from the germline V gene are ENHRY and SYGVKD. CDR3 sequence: CAIGQAGNEQYF. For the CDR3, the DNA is TGTGCCATCGGACAGGCGGGAAATGAGCAGTACTTC.

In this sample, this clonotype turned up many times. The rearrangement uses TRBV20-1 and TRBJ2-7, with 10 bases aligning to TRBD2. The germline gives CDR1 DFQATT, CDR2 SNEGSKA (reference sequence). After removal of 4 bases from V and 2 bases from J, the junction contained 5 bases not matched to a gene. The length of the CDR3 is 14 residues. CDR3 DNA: TGCAGTGCTACAAAGCGGGGGGGAGCCTACGAGCAGTACTTC. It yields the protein CSATKRGGAYEQYF.

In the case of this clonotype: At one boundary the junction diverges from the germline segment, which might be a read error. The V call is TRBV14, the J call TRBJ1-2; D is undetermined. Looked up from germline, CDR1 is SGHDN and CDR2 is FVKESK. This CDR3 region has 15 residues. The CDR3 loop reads CVSSPLDHPNYGYTF. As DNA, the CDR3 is TGTGTCAGCAGCCCCCTTGACCATCCTAACTATGGCTACACCTTC.

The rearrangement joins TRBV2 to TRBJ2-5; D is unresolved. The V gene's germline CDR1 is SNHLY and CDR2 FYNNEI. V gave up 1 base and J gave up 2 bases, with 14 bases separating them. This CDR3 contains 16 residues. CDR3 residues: CASSEVVDQQQETQYF. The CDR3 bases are TGTGCCAGCAGTGAAGTGGTGGATCAACAGCAAGAGACCCAGTACTTC.

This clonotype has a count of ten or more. CDR3 amino acids: CAISADSSYEQYF. CDR3 DNA sequence: TGTGCCATCAGTGCTGACTCCTCCTACGAGCAGTACTTC. The rearrangement joins TRBV10-3 to TRBJ2-7; D is unclear. CDR3 length: 13 residues. Germline CDR1 ENHRY, CDR2 SYGVKD. Trimming cost V 4 bases and J 0 bases, with 7 bases left between them.

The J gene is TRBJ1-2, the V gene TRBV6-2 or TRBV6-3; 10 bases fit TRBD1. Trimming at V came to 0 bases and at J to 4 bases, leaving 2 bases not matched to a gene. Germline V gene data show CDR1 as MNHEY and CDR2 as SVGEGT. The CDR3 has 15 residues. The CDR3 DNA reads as TGTGCCAGCAGTTACTCTCGGGACAGGGGCTATGGCTACACCTTC. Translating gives CASSYSRDRGYGYTF.

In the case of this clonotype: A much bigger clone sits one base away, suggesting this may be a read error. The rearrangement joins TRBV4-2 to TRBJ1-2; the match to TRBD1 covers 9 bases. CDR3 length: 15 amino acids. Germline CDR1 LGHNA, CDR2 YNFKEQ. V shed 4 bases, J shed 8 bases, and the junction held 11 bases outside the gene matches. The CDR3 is CASSREGQGNSGYTF. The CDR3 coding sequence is TGTGCCAGCAGCCGAGAGGGACAGGGCAACAGCGGCTACACCTTC.

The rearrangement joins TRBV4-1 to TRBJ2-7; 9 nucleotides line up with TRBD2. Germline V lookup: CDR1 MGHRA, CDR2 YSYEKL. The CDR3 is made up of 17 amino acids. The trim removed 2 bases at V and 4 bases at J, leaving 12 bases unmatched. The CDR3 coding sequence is TGCGCCAGCAGCCAAAGTTTCGGCGGGGGGGCCTCTTACGAGCAGTACTTC. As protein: CASSQSFGGGASYEQYF.

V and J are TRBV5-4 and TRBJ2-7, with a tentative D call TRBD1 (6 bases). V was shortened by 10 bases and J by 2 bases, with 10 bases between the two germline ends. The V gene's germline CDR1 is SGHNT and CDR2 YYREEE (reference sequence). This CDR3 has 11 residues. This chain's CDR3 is CAYGGTYEQYF. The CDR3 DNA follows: TGTGCCTATGGGGGCACCTACGAGCAGTACTTC.

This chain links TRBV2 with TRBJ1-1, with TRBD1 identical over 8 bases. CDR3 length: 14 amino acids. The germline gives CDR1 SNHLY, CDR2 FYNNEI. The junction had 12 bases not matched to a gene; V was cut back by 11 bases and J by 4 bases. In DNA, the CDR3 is TGTGCCGGGAGTAAACAGGGGGTTGGCACTGAAGCTTTCTTT. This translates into CAGSKQGVGTEAFF.

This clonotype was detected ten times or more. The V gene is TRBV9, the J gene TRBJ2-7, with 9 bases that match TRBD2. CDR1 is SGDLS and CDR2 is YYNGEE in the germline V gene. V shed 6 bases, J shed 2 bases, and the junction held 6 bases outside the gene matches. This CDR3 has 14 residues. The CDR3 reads CASNSGGPTYEQYF. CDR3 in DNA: TGTGCCAGCAACAGCGGGGGGCCCACCTACGAGCAGTACTTC.

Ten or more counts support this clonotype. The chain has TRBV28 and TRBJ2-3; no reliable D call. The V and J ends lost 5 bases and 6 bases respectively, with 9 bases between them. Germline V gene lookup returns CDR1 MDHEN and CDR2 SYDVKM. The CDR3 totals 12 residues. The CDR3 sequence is CASSTLGDTQYF. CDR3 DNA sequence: TGTGCCAGCAGTACGCTCGGGGATACGCAGTATTTT.

CDR3 coding DNA: TGTGCCAGTAGTATAGATCTCCAGCGCGGCTACACCTTC. Residues: CASSIDLQRGYTF. The rearrangement joins TRBV19 to TRBJ1-2; D is undetermined. This CDR3 has 13 amino acids. Per germline, CDR1 LNHDA and CDR2 SQIVND (reference sequence). Trimming removed 0 bases from V and 8 bases from J, with 10 bases in between. Full variable domain (remainder filled in from reference TRBV19 and TRBJ1-2): DGGITQSPKYLFRKEGQNVTLSCEQNLNHDAMYWYRQDPGQGLRLIYYSQIVNDFQKGDIAEGYSVSREKKESFPLTVTSAQKNPTAFYLCASSIDLQRGYTFGSGTRLTVV.

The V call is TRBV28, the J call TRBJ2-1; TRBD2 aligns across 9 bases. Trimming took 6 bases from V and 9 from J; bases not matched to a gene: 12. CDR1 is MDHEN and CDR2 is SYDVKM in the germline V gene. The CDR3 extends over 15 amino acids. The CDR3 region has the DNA TGTGCCAGCAGCCCAACGGCGGGGGGGCTGGGTGAGCAGTTCTTC. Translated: CASSPTAGGLGEQFF.

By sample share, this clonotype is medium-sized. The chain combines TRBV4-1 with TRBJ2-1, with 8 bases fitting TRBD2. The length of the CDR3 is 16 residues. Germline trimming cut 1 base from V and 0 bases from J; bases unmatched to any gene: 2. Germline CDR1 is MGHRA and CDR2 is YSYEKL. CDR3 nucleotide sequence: TGCGCCAGCAGCCAAGCGGCGGGGGGCTCCTACAATGAGCAGTTCTTC. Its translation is CASSQAAGGSYNEQFF.

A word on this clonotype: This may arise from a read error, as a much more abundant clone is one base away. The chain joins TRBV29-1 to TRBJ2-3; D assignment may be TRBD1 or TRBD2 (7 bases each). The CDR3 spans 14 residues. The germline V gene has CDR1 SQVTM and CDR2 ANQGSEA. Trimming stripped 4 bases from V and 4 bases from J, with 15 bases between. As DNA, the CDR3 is TGCAGCGTTGGAGCGGGACAGCTCGCAGATACGCAGTATTTT. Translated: CSVGAGQLADTQYF.

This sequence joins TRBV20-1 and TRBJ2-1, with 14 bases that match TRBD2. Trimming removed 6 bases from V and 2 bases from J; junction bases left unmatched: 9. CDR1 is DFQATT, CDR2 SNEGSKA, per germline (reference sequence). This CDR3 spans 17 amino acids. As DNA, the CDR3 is TGCAGTGCGCCGGGACTAGCGGGGGAGTCAGCCTACAATGAGCAGTTCTTC. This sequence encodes CSAPGLAGESAYNEQFF.

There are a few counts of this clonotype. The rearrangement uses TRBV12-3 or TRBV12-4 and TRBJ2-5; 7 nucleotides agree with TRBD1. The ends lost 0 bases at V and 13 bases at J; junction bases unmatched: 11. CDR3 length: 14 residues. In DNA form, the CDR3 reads TGTGCCAGCAGTTTAGCAGACAGGGTCCACGAGCGGTACTTC. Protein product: CASSLADRVHERYF.

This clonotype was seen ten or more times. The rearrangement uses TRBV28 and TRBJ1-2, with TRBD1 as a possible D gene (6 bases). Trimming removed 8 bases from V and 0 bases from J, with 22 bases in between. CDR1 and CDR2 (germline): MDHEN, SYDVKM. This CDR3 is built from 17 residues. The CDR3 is CASGKGQFARANYGYTF. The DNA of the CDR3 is TGTGCCAGCGGCAAAGGACAGTTCGCCCGGGCTAACTATGGCTACACCTTC.

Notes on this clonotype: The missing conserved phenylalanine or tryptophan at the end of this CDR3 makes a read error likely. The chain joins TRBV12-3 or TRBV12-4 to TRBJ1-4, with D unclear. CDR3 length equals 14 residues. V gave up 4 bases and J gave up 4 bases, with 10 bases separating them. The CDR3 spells CASSYDTINEKLFL. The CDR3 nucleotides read TGTGCCAGCAGTTACGACACCATTAATGAAAAACTGTTTTTG.

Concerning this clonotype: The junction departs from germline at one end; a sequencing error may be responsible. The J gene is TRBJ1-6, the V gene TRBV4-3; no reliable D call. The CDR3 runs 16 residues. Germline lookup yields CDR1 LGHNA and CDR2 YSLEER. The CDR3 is CASSQALGSYNSPLHF. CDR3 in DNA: TGCGCCAGCAGCCAAGCTCTAGGCTCCTATAATTCGCCCCTCCACTTT.